Listed below are T cell receptor beta chains from one sample, sequenced in a study of technical replicates of blood from several donors. Method: immunoSEQ multiplex PCR; TCRdb's copy keeps in-frame clones and lacks some. The sample carries roughly 64,000 clones, approximately 86% recorded once. Input material: PBMCs. The receptors originated from a human donor in good health. Some clones in this sample may be carry-over from other donors' samples. Each CDR3 is given with its conserved first and last residue. A D gene is named only where the DNA matches it firmly. Where a row states a size, it is once, few, many or the class of an expanded clone; other rows omit it.

TRBD1,-,TRBJ1-1,TRBV7-9,CASSVPGQGVLDTEAFF,TGTGCCAGCAGCGTTCCGGGACAGGGGGTGTTGGACACTGAAGCTTTCTTT
TRBD1,few,TRBJ1-1,TRBV2,CASSKDRGTEAFF,TGTGCCAGCAGTAAGGACAGGGGCACTGAAGCTTTCTTT
-,-,TRBJ2-7,TRBV6-6,CASSRTETYEQYF,TGTGCCAGCAGCCGTACAGAAACCTACGAGCAGTACTTC
-,-,TRBJ1-1,TRBV10-3,CATTDLIGVPEAFF,TGTGCCACCACGGATTTAATAGGGGTACCTGAAGCTTTCTTT
-,-,TRBJ2-1,TRBV19,CASSIGQGTYNEQFF,TGTGCCAGTAGTATCGGGCAGGGCACCTACAATGAGCAGTTCTTC
TRBD2,-,TRBJ2-3,TRBV5-6,CASSSPVPSGSRDTQYF,TGTGCCAGCAGCTCCCCCGTCCCTAGCGGGAGTAGGGATACGCAGTATTTT
-,-,TRBJ1-6,TRBV4-2,CASSLIGVRGNNSPLHF,TGTGCCAGCAGCCTGATAGGCGTACGGGGTAATAATTCACCCCTCCACTTT
-,few,TRBJ1-6,TRBV11-2,CASSSGNSPLHF,TGTGCCAGCAGCTCGGGGAATTCACCCCTCCACTTT
-,-,TRBJ2-7,TRBV30,CAWTRGPYEQYF,TGTGCCTGGACCCGAGGGCCCTACGAGCAGTACTTC
-,-,TRBJ1-2,TRBV19,CASTNSKRDGYTF,TGTGCCAGTACTAACAGCAAGAGAGATGGCTACACCTTC
-,-,TRBJ2-2,TRBV15,CATSRGEDTGELFF,TGTGCCACCAGCAGAGGGGAGGACACCGGGGAGCTGTTTTTT
-,-,TRBJ2-3,TRBV19,CASSPSFTDTQYF,TGTGCCAGTAGTCCCTCCTTCACAGATACGCAGTATTTT
TRBD1,-,TRBJ2-2,TRBV5-1,CASSFGRIRGLSGELFF,TGCGCCAGCAGCTTCGGTCGGATCAGGGGGCTGAGCGGGGAGCTGTTTTTT
TRBD2,-,TRBJ2-7,TRBV13,CASSRRTSGGYSYEQYF,TGTGCCAGCAGCCGGAGGACTAGCGGGGGGTACTCCTACGAGCAGTACTTC
-,-,TRBJ2-1,TRBV19,CASSIVADYNEQFF,TGTGCCAGTAGTATAGTTGCGGACTACAATGAGCAGTTCTTC
TRBD2,-,TRBJ2-1,TRBV6-6,CASSSGTSGSQREQFF,TGTGCCAGCAGTTCCGGGACTAGCGGGAGTCAACGTGAGCAGTTCTTC
TRBD2,-,TRBJ2-7,TRBV4-2,CASSGMTSGGFYEQYF,TGTGCCAGCAGCGGGATGACTAGCGGGGGGTTCTACGAGCAGTACTTC
-,-,TRBJ2-2,TRBV2,CASGRGAIGELFF,TGTGCCAGCGGCCGGGGGGCCATCGGGGAGCTGTTTTTT
TRBD1,-,TRBJ2-5,TRBV6-5,CASSNRGVTQYF,TGTGCCAGCAGTAACAGGGGAGTGACCCAGTACTTC
-,-,TRBJ2-2,TRBV14,CASSPLEGGLTGELFF,TGTGCCAGCAGCCCCTTGGAGGGGGGGCTTACCGGGGAGCTGTTTTTT
-,-,TRBJ1-2,TRBV2,CASLLGESNYGYTF,TGTGCCAGCCTACTGGGAGAATCTAACTATGGCTACACCTTC
-,-,TRBJ2-7,TRBV4-3,CASSQDRGNYEQYF,TGCGCCAGCAGCCAAGATCGGGGGAACTACGAGCAGTACTTC
TRBD1,-,TRBJ1-2,TRBV7-9,CASSDSSPTGGIYGYTF,TGTGCCAGCAGCGACTCCTCACCCACAGGGGGTATCTATGGCTACACCTTC
TRBD1,-,TRBJ2-2,TRBV27,CASRPFVGQGSGELFF,TGTGCCAGCAGACCCTTCGTAGGACAGGGCTCCGGGGAGCTGTTTTTT
-,-,TRBJ2-2,TRBV19,CASSTPRENTGELFF,TGTGCCAGTAGTACCCCCCGGGAGAACACCGGGGAGCTGTTTTTT
-,-,TRBJ1-4,TRBV2,CASRFGGGNEKLFF,TGTGCCAGCAGATTCGGGGGAGGGAATGAAAAACTGTTTTTT
TRBD2,-,TRBJ2-3,TRBV5-1,CASSHLYAGELRDTQYF,TGCGCCAGCAGCCACCTTTATGCGGGAGAGCTTAGGGATACGCAGTATTTT
-,-,TRBJ2-7,TRBV4-1,CASSQSTSSSFYEQYF,TGCGCCAGCAGCCAGTCAACTAGCTCGTCCTTTTATGAGCAGTACTTC
-,-,TRBJ2-3,TRBV5-6,CASSVGVDTQYF,TGTGCCAGCAGCGTAGGGGTGGATACGCAGTATTTT
TRBD1,once,TRBJ2-5,TRBV19,CASSLRTGKETQYF,TGTGCCAGTAGTCTCAGGACAGGGAAAGAGACCCAGTACTTC
-,-,TRBJ2-1,TRBV10-3,CAVSDIHEQFF,TGTGCCGTTTCGGACATCCATGAGCAGTTCTTC
-,-,TRBJ2-1,TRBV27,CASSLRDQWFF,TGTGCCAGCAGTTTACGGGATCAATGGTTCTTC
TRBD2,-,TRBJ2-1,TRBV6-6,CASSSDSGSSYNEQFF,TGTGCCAGCAGTTCGGATAGCGGGAGCTCCTACAATGAGCAGTTCTTC
-,-,TRBJ2-2,TRBV9,CASSVLAPSGTGELFF,TGTGCCAGCAGCGTCCTAGCGCCGAGTGGAACCGGGGAGCTGTTTTTT
TRBD1,-,TRBJ1-5,TRBV18,CASSLDRVGQPQHF,TGTGCCAGCTCCCTCGACAGGGTAGGGCAGCCCCAGCATTTT
-,-,TRBJ1-1,TRBV7-8,CASSLGRGAFF,TGTGCCAGCAGCTTAGGTAGGGGTGCTTTCTTT
-,-,TRBJ2-7,TRBV21-1,CASSKAGSGQDYEQYF,TGTGCCAGCAGCAAAGCCGGATCGGGACAGGACTACGAGCAGTACTTC
TRBD1,-,TRBJ1-5,TRBV19,CASSTDRIISNQPQHF,TGTGCCAGTAGTACGGACAGGATAATAAGCAATCAGCCCCAGCATTTT
-,-,TRBJ2-1,TRBV27,CASAGVRDSLSGNEQFF,TGTGCCAGCGCAGGCGTCCGGGACTCTCTTTCCGGGAATGAGCAGTTCTTC
-,once,TRBJ2-2,TRBV30,CAWSVNRANTGELFF,TGTGCCTGGAGTGTAAACAGGGCTAACACCGGGGAGCTGTTTTTT
-,-,TRBJ2-1,TRBV4-3,CASSPLGLIAGDEQFF,TGCGCCAGCAGCCCCCTAGGATTGATAGCCGGGGATGAGCAGTTCTTC
-,-,TRBJ2-1,TRBV27,CASRVAEGYNEQFF,TGTGCCAGCAGGGTAGCGGAGGGTTACAATGAGCAGTTCTTC
TRBD1,-,TRBJ1-4,TRBV7-9,CASSSGQGPNEKLFF,TGTGCCAGCAGCTCGGGACAGGGACCAAATGAAAAACTGTTTTTT
-,-,TRBJ1-2,TRBV7-9,CASSDGLANYGYTF,TGTGCCAGCAGTGACGGACTGGCTAACTATGGCTACACCTTC
-,-,TRBJ1-6,TRBV6-5,CASSYSGSSYNSPLHF,TGTGCCAGCAGTTACTCGGGGAGCTCCTATAATTCACCCCTCCACTTT
TRBD1,-,TRBJ1-2,TRBV7-2,CASSSQTGNYGYTF,TGTGCCAGCAGCTCCCAGACAGGGAACTATGGCTACACCTTC
-,-,TRBJ2-1,TRBV5-6,CASSSPGHSSYNEQFF,TGTGCCAGCAGCAGCCCGGGACACAGCTCCTACAATGAGCAGTTCTTC
-,many,TRBJ1-2,TRBV6-1,CASSPGDFYGYTF,TGTGCCAGCAGCCCCGGGGACTTCTATGGCTACACCTTC
-,-,TRBJ1-1,TRBV6-1,CASSEAPMMAAFF,TGTGCCAGCAGTGAAGCGCCAATGATGGCAGCTTTCTTT
TRBD1,-,TRBJ1-5,TRBV28,CASSLWDRDQPQHF,TGTGCCAGCAGTCTTTGGGACAGGGATCAGCCCCAGCATTTT
TRBD2,-,TRBJ2-3,TRBV7-3,CASSLTGSGGADTQYF,TGTGCCAGCAGCTTAACGGGTAGCGGGGGGGCAGATACGCAGTATTTT